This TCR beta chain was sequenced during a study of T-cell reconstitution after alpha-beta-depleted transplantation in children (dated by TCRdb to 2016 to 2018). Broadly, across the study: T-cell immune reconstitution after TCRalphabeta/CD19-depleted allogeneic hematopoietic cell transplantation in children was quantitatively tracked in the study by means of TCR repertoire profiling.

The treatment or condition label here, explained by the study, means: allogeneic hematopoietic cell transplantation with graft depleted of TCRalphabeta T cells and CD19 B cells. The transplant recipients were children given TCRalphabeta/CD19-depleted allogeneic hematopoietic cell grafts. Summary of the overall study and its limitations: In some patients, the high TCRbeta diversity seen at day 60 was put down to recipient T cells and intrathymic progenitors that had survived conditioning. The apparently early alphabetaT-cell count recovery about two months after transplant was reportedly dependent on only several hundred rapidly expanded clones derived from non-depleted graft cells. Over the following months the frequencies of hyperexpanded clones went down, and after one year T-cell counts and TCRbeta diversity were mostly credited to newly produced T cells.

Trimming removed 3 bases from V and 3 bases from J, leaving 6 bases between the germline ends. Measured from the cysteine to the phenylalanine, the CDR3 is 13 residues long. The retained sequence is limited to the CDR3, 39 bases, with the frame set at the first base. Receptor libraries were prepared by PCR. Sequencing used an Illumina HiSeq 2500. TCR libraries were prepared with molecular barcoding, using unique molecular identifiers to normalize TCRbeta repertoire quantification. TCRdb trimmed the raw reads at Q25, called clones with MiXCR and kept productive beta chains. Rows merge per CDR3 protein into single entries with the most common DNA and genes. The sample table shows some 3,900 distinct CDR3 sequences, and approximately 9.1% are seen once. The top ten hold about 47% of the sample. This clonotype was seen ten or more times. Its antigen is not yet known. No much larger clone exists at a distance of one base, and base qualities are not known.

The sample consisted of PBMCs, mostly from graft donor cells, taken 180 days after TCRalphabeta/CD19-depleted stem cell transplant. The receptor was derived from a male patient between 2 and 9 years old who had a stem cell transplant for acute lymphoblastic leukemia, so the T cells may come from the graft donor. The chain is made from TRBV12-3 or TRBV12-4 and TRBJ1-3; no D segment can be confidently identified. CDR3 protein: CASSFDFGNTIYF. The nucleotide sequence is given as TGTGCCAGCAGTTTTGACTTTGGAAACACCATATATTTT.